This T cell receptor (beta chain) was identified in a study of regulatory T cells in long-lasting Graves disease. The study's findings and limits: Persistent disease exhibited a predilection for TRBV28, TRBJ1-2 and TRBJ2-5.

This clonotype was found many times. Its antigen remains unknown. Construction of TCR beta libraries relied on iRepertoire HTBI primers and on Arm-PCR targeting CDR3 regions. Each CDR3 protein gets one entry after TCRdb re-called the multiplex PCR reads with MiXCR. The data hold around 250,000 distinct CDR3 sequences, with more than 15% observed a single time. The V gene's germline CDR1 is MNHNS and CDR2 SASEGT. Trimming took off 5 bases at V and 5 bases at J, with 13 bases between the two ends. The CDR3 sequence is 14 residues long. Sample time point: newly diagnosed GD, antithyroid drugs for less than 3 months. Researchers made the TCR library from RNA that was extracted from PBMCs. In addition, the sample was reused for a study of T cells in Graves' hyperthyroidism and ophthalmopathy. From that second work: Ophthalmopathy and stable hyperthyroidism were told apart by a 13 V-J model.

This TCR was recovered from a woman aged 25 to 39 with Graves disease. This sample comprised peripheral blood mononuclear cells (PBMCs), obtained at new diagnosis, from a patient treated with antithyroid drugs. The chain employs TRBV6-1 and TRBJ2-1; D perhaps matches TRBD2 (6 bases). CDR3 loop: CASSSGQFDNEQFF. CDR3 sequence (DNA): TGTGCCAGCAGTAGCGGGCAGTTCGACAATGAGCAGTTCTTC.